Below are 29 T cell receptor beta chains sequenced from a single sample in a study of cytomegalovirus exposure and HLA in healthy donors. Assay used: immunoSEQ multiplex PCR; TCRdb lists only in-frame clones, some missing. Counted here are some 140,000 clones, around 88% occurring once; the ten biggest clones make up under 25%. Material for sequencing was PBMCs. These receptors all stem from a man between 18 and 35 years old in good health and CMV-seropositive.

This sequence joins TRBV7-6 and TRBJ1-1, with 9 bases that match TRBD1. J lost 1 base, V lost 5 bases, and 2 bases had no gene match. This CDR3 comprises 14 residues. The V gene's germline CDR1 is SGHVS and CDR2 FNYEAQ. The CDR3 spells CASSQGQGNTEAFF. DNA of the CDR3: TGTGCCAGCAGCCAGGGACAGGGGAACACTGAAGCTTTCTTT.

CDR3: CASSLAGTNNEQFF. The CDR3 bases are TGTGCCAGCAGCTTGGCGGGGACTAACAATGAGCAGTTCTTC. The gene calls are TRBV5-6 and TRBJ2-1, with 7 bases that match TRBD2. Trimming removed 0 bases from V and 5 bases from J; junction bases left unmatched: 2. Germline assignment: CDR1 SGHDT and CDR2 YYEEEE. The CDR3 sequence is 14 residues long. The complete variable domain, with remaining parts taken from reference TRBV5-6 and TRBJ2-1, reads DAGVTQSPTHLIKTRGQQVTLRCSPKSGHDTVSWYQQALGQGPQFIFQYYEEEERQRGNFPDRFSGHQFPNYSSELNVNALLLGDSALYLCASSLAGTNNEQFFGPGTRLTVL.

This clone was recorded many times. The junction departs from the called germline gene at one end, perhaps through a read error. The chain joins TRBV2 to TRBJ1-2; TRBD1 agrees at 10 bases. Germline V CDR1 and CDR2: SNHLY, FYNNEI. CDR3 length equals 13 residues. CDR3 amino acids: CASSVVTGGKTPF. The DNA for the CDR3 is TGTGCCAGCAGTGTAGTGACAGGGGGCAAAACCCCCTTC.

The genes are TRBV6-5 and TRBJ1-1; 7 positions agree with TRBD1. The V gene's germline CDR1 is MNHEY and CDR2 SVGAGI. This CDR3 contains 15 residues. The V and J ends lost 2 bases and 1 base, in that order; junction bases with no gene match: 4. Here the CDR3 DNA reads TGTGCCAGCAGTTACGCGTCAGGGGGGAACACTGAAGCTTTCTTT. Amino acid sequence: CASSYASGGNTEAFF.

J is TRBJ2-7 and V is TRBV11-2; TRBD1 matches at 7 bases. CDR1 is SGHAT, CDR2 FQNNGV, per germline. Germline trimming cut 6 bases from V and 3 bases from J; bases unmatched to any gene: 11. This CDR3 has 15 amino acids. The CDR3 region has the DNA TGTGCCAGCAGTTCAACCCAGGGGGACCACTACGAGCAGTACTTC. Its protein product is CASSSTQGDHYEQYF.

This chain links TRBV15 with TRBJ2-7; 14 positions match TRBD2. The ends lost 4 bases at V and 7 bases at J; junction bases unmatched: 3. The CDR3 has 14 residues. Germline CDR1 LNHNV, CDR2 YYDKDF (reference sequence). The CDR3 region has the DNA TGTGCCACCAGCACCCGGACTAGCGGGGGGGAGCAGTACTTC. Amino acid sequence: CATSTRTSGGEQYF.

As DNA, the CDR3 is TGCGCCAGCAGCTTGGCGGGGGGCTTCACAGATACGCAGTATTTT. Its protein is CASSLAGGFTDTQYF. J is TRBJ2-3 and V is TRBV5-1, with D perhaps TRBD2 (7 bases). This CDR3 has 15 residues. Per germline, CDR1 SGHRS and CDR2 YFSETQ. The V end lost 0 bases, the J end lost 2 bases, and 10 bases lay between the germline ends.

This rearrangement joins TRBV7-2 to TRBJ1-2, with 10 bases fitting TRBD1. Germline V CDR1 and CDR2: SGHTA, FQGNSA. The CDR3 covers 15 residues. The ends lost 4 bases at V and 8 bases at J; junction bases unmatched: 10. The CDR3 loop reads CASSYPTGTGVGYTF. CDR3 DNA: TGTGCCAGCAGCTACCCTACCGGGACAGGGGTCGGCTACACCTTC.

The chain uses TRBV19 and TRBJ2-7; D not resolved. Germline CDR1 and CDR2: LNHDA and SQIVND (reference sequence). With 4 bases removed from V and 3 bases from J, the gap between germline ends came to 10 bases. The CDR3 totals 13 residues. CDR3 amino acids: CASSTTVGYEQYF. DNA for the CDR3: TGTGCCAGTAGTACCACGGTCGGCTACGAGCAGTACTTC.

Only a few counts were recorded for this clone. The V call is TRBV10-3, the J call TRBJ2-1; the D gene is possibly TRBD2 (7 bases). V was clipped by 2 bases and J by 2 bases, with 13 bases between them. The CDR3 runs 16 residues. The germline CDR1 and CDR2 sequences are ENHRY and SYGVKD. For the CDR3, the DNA is TGTGCCATCAGTGAGGGGGGCGGGGGACCCTACAATGAGCAGTTCTTC. Its protein product is CAISEGGGGPYNEQFF.

The gene calls are TRBV7-2 and TRBJ2-7, with a weak D call TRBD2 (6 bases). The germline V and J ends were trimmed by 4 bases and 3 bases, with 13 bases remaining between them. Germline values: CDR1 SGHTA, CDR2 FQGNSA. The CDR3 has 14 residues. The CDR3 region has the DNA TGTGCCAGCAGCTGGAGGGAACGAGGCTACGAGCAGTACTTC. This sequence encodes CASSWRERGYEQYF. Full variable domain (missing parts from reference TRBV7-2 and TRBJ2-7): GAGVSQSPSNKVTEKGKDVELRCDPISGHTALYWYRQSLGQGLEFLIYFQGNSAPDKSGLPSDRFSAERTGGSVSTLTIQRTQQEDSAVYLCASSWRERGYEQYFGPGTRLTVT.

The chain links TRBV2 to TRBJ1-4; no definite D call. The length of the CDR3 is 14 residues. Germline V gene data show CDR1 as SNHLY and CDR2 as FYNNEI. V lost 6 bases to trimming and J lost 8 bases, with 16 bases between them. The chain's CDR3 is CASRPTHLGEKLFF. CDR3 nucleotide sequence: TGTGCCAGCAGACCGACCCACCTCGGGGAAAAACTGTTTTTT.

The chain has TRBV7-3 and TRBJ2-1, with D uncertain. CDR1 is SGHTA and CDR2 is FQGTGA in the germline V gene. There are 14 residues in the CDR3. Trimming stripped 2 bases from V and 4 bases from J, with 9 bases between. The DNA for the CDR3 is TGTGCCAGCAGCTTAGAGGCTGGGTACAATGAGCAGTTCTTC. The encoded protein is CASSLEAGYNEQFF.

The rearrangement joins TRBV5-4 to TRBJ2-3, with 8 nucleotides matching TRBD1. V dropped 2 bases and J dropped 4; count of bases not matched to a gene: 6. The CDR3 has 15 residues. Germline V gene sequence: CDR1 SGHNT, CDR2 YYREEE (reference sequence). The CDR3 loop is CASSFSDRAADTQYF. CDR3 nucleotides: TGTGCCAGCAGCTTTTCGGACAGGGCGGCAGATACGCAGTATTTT.

The CDR3 DNA sequence: TGTGCCAGTAGTCCGCACATGACTAGGAACAATGAGCAGTTCTTC. Its protein product is CASSPHMTRNNEQFF. The gene calls are TRBV19 and TRBJ2-1; possible D gene TRBD2, 6 bases. Germline CDR1 LNHDA, CDR2 SQIVND (reference sequence). Deletions cut 5 bases from V and 5 bases from J, with 16 bases between. The CDR3 sequence is 15 residues long.

This sequence joins TRBV27 and TRBJ2-2; tentatively, D is TRBD2 (6 bases). The ends were cut back, 10 bases at V and 4 bases at J, with 22 bases in the middle. Germline loops: CDR1 MNHEY, CDR2 SMNVEV (reference sequence). This CDR3 contains 16 residues. The DNA for the CDR3 is TGTGCCACCGGGGGAGAGGGGAATCTCTTCACCGGGGAGCTGTTTTTT. It codes for CATGGEGNLFTGELFF.

V usage is TRBV6-5 and J usage is TRBJ1-1; D is possibly TRBD1 (5 bases). Trimming cost V 7 bases and J 0 bases, with 15 bases left between them. Germline V gene data show CDR1 as MNHEY and CDR2 as SVGAGI. The CDR3 consists of 15 residues. The CDR3 here is CASTGGGSVNTEAFF. DNA of the CDR3: TGTGCCAGCACCGGGGGGGGGTCCGTGAACACTGAAGCTTTCTTT.

The chain links TRBV5-6 to TRBJ1-4, with D possibly matching TRBD1 (5 bases). Germline assignment: CDR1 SGHDT and CDR2 YYEEEE. Between the trimmed V and J ends, which lost 0 bases and 5 bases, there was a span of 8 bases. This CDR3 is 14 amino acids long. The CDR3 region has the DNA TGTGCCAGCAGCTTGGGACAGCCCAATGAAAAACTGTTTTTT. Translating it yields CASSLGQPNEKLFF.

The chain has TRBV11-2 and TRBJ2-7, with 7 bases lining up with TRBD2. Trimming cost V 3 bases and J 0 bases; bases outside gene matches: 5. This CDR3 region has 15 residues. Germline V gives CDR1 SGHAT, CDR2 FQNNGV. CDR3 sequence reads: CASSFGGGGSYEQYF. In DNA, the CDR3 is TGTGCCAGCAGCTTCGGCGGCGGGGGCTCCTACGAGCAGTACTTC.

The chain uses TRBV6-6 and TRBJ1-5; a possible D gene is TRBD1 (6 bases). Trimming left V 5 bases short and J 11 bases short, with 22 bases between. CDR1 and CDR2 from the germline V gene are MNHNY and SVGAGI (reference sequence). The CDR3 contains 15 residues. The CDR3 sequence is CASSPPGASRWAQHF. CDR3 coding DNA: TGTGCCAGCAGTCCGCCAGGGGCCTCGAGGTGGGCCCAGCATTTT.

V is TRBV7-9 and J is TRBJ1-4; 9 bases match TRBD1. Germline assignment: CDR1 SEHNR and CDR2 FQNEAQ (reference sequence). This CDR3 is built from 14 residues. Germline trimming cut 5 bases from V and 10 bases from J; bases unmatched to any gene: 8. In DNA form, the CDR3 reads TGTGCCAGCAGCCAACAGGGGGCTCTGGGAAAACTGTTTTTT. It is translated as CASSQQGALGKLFF.

The chain is built from TRBV27 and TRBJ2-3; the match to TRBD2 covers 7 bases. The germline CDR1 and CDR2 sequences are MNHEY and SMNVEV (reference sequence). This CDR3 has 16 amino acids. Germline trimming cut 5 bases from V and 4 bases from J; bases unmatched to any gene: 12. The CDR3 here is CASSPQMREWADTQYF. The CDR3 DNA is TGTGCCAGCAGTCCCCAAATGCGGGAGTGGGCAGATACGCAGTATTTT.

This chain connects TRBV6-5 to TRBJ1-2, with TRBD1 matching 12 bases. This CDR3 has 15 residues. Germline CDR1 and CDR2: MNHEY and SVGAGI. V shed 4 bases and J 3 bases; nucleotides not matched to a gene: 3. CDR3 DNA: TGTGCCAGCAGTTTCGGGACAGGGGGCCACTATGGCTACACCTTC. Amino acids: CASSFGTGGHYGYTF.

This clone was counted ten times or more. This chain uses TRBV19 with TRBJ2-7, with 9 nucleotides matching TRBD1. Germline lookup yields CDR1 LNHDA and CDR2 SQIVND (reference sequence). Unmatched junction bases numbered 7, after V lost 7 bases and J lost 0 bases. The CDR3 length is 15 residues. The CDR3 loop reads CASTTGTGNSYEQYF. The DNA for the CDR3 is TGTGCCAGTACCACCGGGACAGGGAACTCCTACGAGCAGTACTTC. The full variable domain, its missing parts supplied by reference TRBV19 and TRBJ2-7, is DGGITQSPKYLFRKEGQNVTLSCEQNLNHDAMYWYRQDPGQGLRLIYYSQIVNDFQKGDIAEGYSVSREKKESFPLTVTSAQKNPTAFYLCASTTGTGNSYEQYFGPGTRLTVT.

The chain employs TRBV2 and TRBJ2-5, with TRBD1 matching 7 bases. This CDR3 comprises 16 residues. The trim removed 5 bases at V and 0 bases at J, leaving 9 bases unmatched. In germline, CDR1 is SNHLY, CDR2 FYNNEI. The CDR3 nucleotides read TGTGCCAGCAGTCCCACCGGGACAGTCTACCAAGAGACCCAGTACTTC. Its protein product is CASSPTGTVYQETQYF.

As DNA, the CDR3 is TGTGCCAGCAGCCGCAGGACTAGCGGAGCCCACGAGCAGTACTTC. The encoded protein is CASSRRTSGAHEQYF. This rearrangement joins TRBV7-2 to TRBJ2-7; TRBD2 matches at 10 bases. Germline lookup yields CDR1 SGHTA and CDR2 FQGNSA. The CDR3 spans 15 residues. The V gene end was trimmed by 5 bases and the J gene end by 5 bases; junction bases not matched to a gene: 9.

The chain recombines TRBV5-5 with TRBJ2-7; D gene ambiguous. CDR3 length: 11 residues. Germline V CDR1 and CDR2: SGHKS, YYEKEE (reference sequence). V lost 5 bases, J lost 4 bases, and 7 bases lay in between. DNA of the CDR3: TGTGCCAGCAGGGTCGGGTACGAGCAGTACTTC. Amino acid sequence: CASRVGYEQYF.

This chain joins TRBV7-3 and TRBJ2-3; TRBD1 aligns across 8 bases. Germline CDR1 is SGHTA and CDR2 is FQGTGA. V shed 4 bases and J 3 bases; nucleotides not matched to a gene: 9. There are 16 residues in the CDR3. The CDR3 nucleotides read TGTGCCAGCAGCTCCTGGACAGGGAGAGGGACAGATACGCAGTATTTT. Translated, it gives CASSSWTGRGTDTQYF.

The rearrangement uses TRBV29-1 and TRBJ1-1; tentatively, D is TRBD1 (5 bases). There are 13 residues in the CDR3. The ends were cut back, 3 bases at V and 1 base at J, with 9 bases in the middle. Per the germline V gene, CDR1 is SQVTM and CDR2 is ANQGSEA. This CDR3 reads CSVEEQGNTEAFF. The CDR3 nucleotides read TGCAGCGTTGAGGAGCAGGGGAACACTGAAGCTTTCTTT. Based on the CDR3 plus reference TRBV29-1 and TRBJ1-1, the full variable domain is SAVISQKPSRDICQRGTSLTIQCQVDSQVTMMFWYRQQPGQSLTLIATANQGSEATYESGFVIDKFPISRPNLTFSTLTVSNMSPEDSSIYLCSVEEQGNTEAFFGQGTRLTVV.